This T cell receptor (beta chain) was captured by sequencing in a study of cytomegalovirus exposure and HLA in healthy donors (dated by TCRdb to 2016 to 2017). Looking at the study overall: A later analysis indicated that the roughly 130 validation repertoires were generated on the platform also employed for the 720 or so repertoires of the first cohort. The study aimed to test whether cataloging public T cell receptors could reveal signatures of past pathogen exposure. High-throughput TCR immunosequencing, statistical association of individual TCRs with disease status, and machine learning were combined to predict cytomegalovirus infection status. A separate validation cohort of about 110 different subjects was used in addition to the roughly 640-subject first cohort.

Study-level results and caveats: It was suggested by the authors that the approach could potentially be generalized to other disease states and immunological phenotypes. Subsequent analysis determined that TCRs grouped into clusters in the first cohort also showed a tendency toward co-occurrence across the roughly 110 validation repertoires, and approximately 94% of cluster scores exceeded 0. A later analysis lacked HLA typing for the validation cohort, so it scored co-occurrence in that cohort across all 110 or so repertoires. Across donors, most TCR sequences were observed very rarely, whereas some public TCRs were present in many individuals. The study listed 150 to 200 TCR beta chains as associated with cytomegalovirus. Cytomegalovirus status was reported to be diagnosed by the classifier with high specificity and sensitivity in both the original and validation cohorts. A few of the identified cytomegalovirus-associated TCR beta chains were confirmed in vitro to be specific for cytomegalovirus antigens.

Trimming at the junction amounts to 0 bases on V and 3 bases on J, and the germline ends lie 12 bases apart. The CDR3, cysteine through phenylalanine, is 14 amino acids long. The read is trimmed to its CDR3 DNA, 42 bases read in frame from base 1. According to the germline V gene (reference sequence), CDR1 reads GTSNPN and CDR2 reads SVGIG. Regarding this clone: Its antigen target is currently unknown. No qualities accompany the bases; no much larger clone lies one base away.

Library construction relied on the immunoSEQ multiplex PCR assay. The paper's processing steps were these. A statistical classification framework was developed to diagnose cytomegalovirus status using the catalog of TCR beta chain sequences. TCRdb retrieved this table from immuneACCESS and kept in-frame rearrangements only. Not all clones are present; in checked studies, unresolved V genes account for under half, and no reason is known for the remainder. Clone size and V and J calls were adopted from that table, with D and trimming inferred from the DNA. Across this sample there are approximately 260,000 clones, with approximately 86% seen only once. The ten biggest clones cover roughly 1.2% of the sample. The donors belonged to the validation cohort of approximately 130 subjects, which was separate from the approximately 700-subject first cohort.

This sequence uses TRBV30 and TRBJ2-7, with a weak D call of TRBD2 (5 bases match). The clonotype comes from a woman aged 30 to 39 in good health and CMV-seropositive. Sequenced sample: PBMCs. The nucleotide sequence is given as TGTGCCTGGAGTGTGATAGCGTGGGACTACGAGCAGTACTTC. Its protein reads: CAWSVIAWDYEQYF. The variable domain in full, with residues beyond the CDR3 obtained from the reference TRBV30 and TRBJ2-7 genes, is SQTIHQWPATLVQPVGSPLSLECTVEGTSNPNLYWYRQAAGRGLQLLFYSVGIGQISSEVPQNLSASRPQDRQFILSSKKLLLSDSGFYLCAWSVIAWDYEQYFGPGTRLTVT.